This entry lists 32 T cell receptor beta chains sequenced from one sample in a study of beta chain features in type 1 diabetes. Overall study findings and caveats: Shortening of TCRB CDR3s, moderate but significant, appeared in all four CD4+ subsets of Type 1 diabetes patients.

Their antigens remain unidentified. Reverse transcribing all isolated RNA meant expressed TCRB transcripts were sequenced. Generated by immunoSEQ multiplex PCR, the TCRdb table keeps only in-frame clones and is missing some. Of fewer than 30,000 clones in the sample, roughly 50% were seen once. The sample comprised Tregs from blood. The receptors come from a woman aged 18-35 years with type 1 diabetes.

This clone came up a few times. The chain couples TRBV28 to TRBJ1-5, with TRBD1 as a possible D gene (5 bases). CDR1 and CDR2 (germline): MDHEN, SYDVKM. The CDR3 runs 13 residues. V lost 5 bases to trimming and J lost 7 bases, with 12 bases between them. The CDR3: CASSPPRGQPQHF. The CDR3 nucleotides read TGTGCCAGCAGTCCCCCTCGGGGGCAGCCCCAGCATTTT.

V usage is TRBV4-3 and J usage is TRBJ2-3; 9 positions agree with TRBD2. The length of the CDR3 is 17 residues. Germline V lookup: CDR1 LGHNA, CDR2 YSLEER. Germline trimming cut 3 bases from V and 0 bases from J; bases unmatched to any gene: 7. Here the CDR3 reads CASSQLRLAASTDTQYF. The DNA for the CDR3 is TGCGCCAGCAGCCAGTTGCGACTAGCGGCTAGCACAGATACGCAGTATTTT.

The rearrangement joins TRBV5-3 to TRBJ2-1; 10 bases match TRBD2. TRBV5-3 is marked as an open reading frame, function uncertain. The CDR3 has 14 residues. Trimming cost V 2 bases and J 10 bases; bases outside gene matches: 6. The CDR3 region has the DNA TGTGCCAGAAGCTTAAAGCGGGAGGGCCAGGAGCAGTTCTTC. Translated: CARSLKREGQEQFF.

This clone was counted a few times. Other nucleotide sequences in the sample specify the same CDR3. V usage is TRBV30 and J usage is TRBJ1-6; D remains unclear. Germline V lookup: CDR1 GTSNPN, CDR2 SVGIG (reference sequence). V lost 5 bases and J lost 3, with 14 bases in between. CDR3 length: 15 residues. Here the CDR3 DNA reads TGTGCCTGGGCGACTGATGGAGGCTATAATTCACCCCTCCACTTT. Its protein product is CAWATDGGYNSPLHF.

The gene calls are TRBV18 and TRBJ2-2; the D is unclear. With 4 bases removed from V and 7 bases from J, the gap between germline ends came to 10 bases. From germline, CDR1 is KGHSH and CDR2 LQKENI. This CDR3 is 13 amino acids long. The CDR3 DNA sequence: TGTGCCAGCTCACGTTTAGGAGACGGGGAGCTGTTTTTT. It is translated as CASSRLGDGELFF.

CDR3 in amino acids: CASSHSGSVYEQYF. The CDR3 region has the DNA TGCGCCAGCAGTCATAGCGGGAGTGTTTACGAGCAGTACTTC. The V gene is TRBV5-1, the J gene TRBJ2-7; 9 nucleotides agree with TRBD2. The CDR3 contains 14 residues. Germline V gene lookup returns CDR1 SGHRS and CDR2 YFSETQ. The V segment lost 5 bases and the J segment 4 bases; nucleotides outside the gene matches: 7.

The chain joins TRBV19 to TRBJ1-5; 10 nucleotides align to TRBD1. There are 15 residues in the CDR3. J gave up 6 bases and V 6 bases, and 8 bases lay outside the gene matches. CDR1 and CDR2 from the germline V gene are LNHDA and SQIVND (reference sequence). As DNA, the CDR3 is TGTGCCAGTAGCTTTGACGGGACAGGGGTTCAGCCCCAGCATTTT. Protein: CASSFDGTGVQPQHF.

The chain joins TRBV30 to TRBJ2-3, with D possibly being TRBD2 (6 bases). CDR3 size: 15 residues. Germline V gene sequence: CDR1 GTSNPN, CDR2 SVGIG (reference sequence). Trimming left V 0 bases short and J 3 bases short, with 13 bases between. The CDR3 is CAWSVAGGTTDTQYF. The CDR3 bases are TGTGCCTGGAGTGTAGCCGGAGGGACGACAGATACGCAGTATTTT.

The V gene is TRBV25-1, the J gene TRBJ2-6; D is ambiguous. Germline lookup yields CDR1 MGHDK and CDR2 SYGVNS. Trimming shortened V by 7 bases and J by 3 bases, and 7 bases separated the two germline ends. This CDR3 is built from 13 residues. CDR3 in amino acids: CASIHSGANVLTF. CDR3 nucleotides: TGTGCCAGCATTCATAGTGGGGCCAACGTCCTGACTTTC.

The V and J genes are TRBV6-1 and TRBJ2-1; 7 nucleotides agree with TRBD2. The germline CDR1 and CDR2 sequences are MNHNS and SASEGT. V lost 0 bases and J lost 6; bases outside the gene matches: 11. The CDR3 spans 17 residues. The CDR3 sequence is CASSEALLAGVVNEQFF. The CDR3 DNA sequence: TGTGCCAGCAGTGAAGCGCTTCTGGCGGGAGTCGTCAATGAGCAGTTCTTC.

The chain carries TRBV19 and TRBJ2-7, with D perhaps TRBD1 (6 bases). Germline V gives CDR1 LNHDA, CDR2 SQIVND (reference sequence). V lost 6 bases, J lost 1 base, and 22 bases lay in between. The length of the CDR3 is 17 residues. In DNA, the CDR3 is TGTGCCAGTAGCAAAAAGACCGGGGCAGGGGTATCCTACGAGCAGTACTTC. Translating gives CASSKKTGAGVSYEQYF.

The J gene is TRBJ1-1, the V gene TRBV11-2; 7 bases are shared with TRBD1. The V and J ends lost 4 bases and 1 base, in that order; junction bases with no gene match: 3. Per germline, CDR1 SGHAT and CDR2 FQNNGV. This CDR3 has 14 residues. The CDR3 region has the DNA TGTGCCAGCAGCTCCTGGACAGGGAACACTGAAGCTTTCTTT. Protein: CASSSWTGNTEAFF. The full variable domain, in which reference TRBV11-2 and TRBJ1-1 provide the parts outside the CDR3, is EAGVAQSPRYKIIEKRQSVAFWCNPISGHATLYWYQQILGQGPKLLIQFQNNGVVDDSQLPKDRFSAERLKGVDSTLKIQPAKLEDSAVYLCASSSWTGNTEAFFGQGTRLTVV.

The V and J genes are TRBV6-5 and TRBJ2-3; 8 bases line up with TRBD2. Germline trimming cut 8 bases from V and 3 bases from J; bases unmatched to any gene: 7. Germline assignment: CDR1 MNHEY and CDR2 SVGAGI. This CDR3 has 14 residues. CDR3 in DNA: TGTGCCAGCGGATATAGCGGGGCAACAGATACGCAGTATTTT. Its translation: CASGYSGATDTQYF.

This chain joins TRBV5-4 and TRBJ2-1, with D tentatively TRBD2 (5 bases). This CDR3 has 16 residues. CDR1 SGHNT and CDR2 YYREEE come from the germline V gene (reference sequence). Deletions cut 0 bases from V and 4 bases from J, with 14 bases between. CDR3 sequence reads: CASSLGGDQPYNEQFF. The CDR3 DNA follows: TGTGCCAGCAGCTTGGGGGGAGACCAACCTTACAATGAGCAGTTCTTC.

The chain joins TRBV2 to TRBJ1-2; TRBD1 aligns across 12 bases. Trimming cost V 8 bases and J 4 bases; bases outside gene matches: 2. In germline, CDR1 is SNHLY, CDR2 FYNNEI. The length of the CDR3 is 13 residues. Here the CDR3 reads CASGTGGFYGYTF. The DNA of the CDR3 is TGTGCCAGCGGGACAGGGGGCTTCTATGGCTACACCTTC.

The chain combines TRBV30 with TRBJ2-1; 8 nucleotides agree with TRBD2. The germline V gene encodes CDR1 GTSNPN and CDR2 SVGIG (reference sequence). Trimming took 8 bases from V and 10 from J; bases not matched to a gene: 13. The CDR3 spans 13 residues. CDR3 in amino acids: CAGAGGGQGEQFF. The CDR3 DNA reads TGTGCCGGGGCCGGGGGGGGGCAAGGCGAGCAGTTCTTC.

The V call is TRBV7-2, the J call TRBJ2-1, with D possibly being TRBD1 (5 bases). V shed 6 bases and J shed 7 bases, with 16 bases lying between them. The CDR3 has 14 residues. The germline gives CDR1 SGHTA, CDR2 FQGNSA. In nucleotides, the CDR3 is TGTGCCAGCAGAAGGGGCGGACCTACGAATGAGCAGTTCTTC. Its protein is CASRRGGPTNEQFF.

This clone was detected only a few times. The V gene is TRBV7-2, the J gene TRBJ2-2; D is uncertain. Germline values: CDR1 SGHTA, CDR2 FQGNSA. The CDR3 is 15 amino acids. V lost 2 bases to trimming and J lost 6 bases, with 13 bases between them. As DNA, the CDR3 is TGTGCCAGCAGCTTAAACTGGGCCACCGCCGGGGAGCTGTTTTTT. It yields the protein CASSLNWATAGELFF.

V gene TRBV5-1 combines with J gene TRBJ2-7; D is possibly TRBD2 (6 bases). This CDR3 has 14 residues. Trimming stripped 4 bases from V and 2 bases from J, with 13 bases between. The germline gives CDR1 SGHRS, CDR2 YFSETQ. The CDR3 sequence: CASSALAPTYEQYF. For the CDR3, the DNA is TGCGCCAGCAGCGCACTAGCACCTACCTACGAGCAGTACTTC. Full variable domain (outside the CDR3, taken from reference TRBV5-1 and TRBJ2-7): KAGVTQTPRYLIKTRGQQVTLSCSPISGHRSVSWYQQTPGQGLQFLFEYFSETQRNKGNFPGRFSGRQFSNSRSEMNVSTLELGDSALYLCASSALAPTYEQYFGPGTRLTVT.

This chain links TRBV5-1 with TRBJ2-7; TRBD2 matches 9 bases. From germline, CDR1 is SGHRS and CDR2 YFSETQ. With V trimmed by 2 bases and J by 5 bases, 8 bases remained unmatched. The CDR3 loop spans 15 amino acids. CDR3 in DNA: TGCGCCAGCAGCTTTAGCGGGAGTATCCTGAACGAGCAGTACTTC. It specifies CASSFSGSILNEQYF.

The CDR3 nucleotides read TGTGCCAGCAGCATTATGACTAGCGGGAGGGCAGAGACCCAGTACTTC. Its translation is CASSIMTSGRAETQYF. V is TRBV5-4 and J is TRBJ2-5; 14 nucleotides match TRBD2. Germline V gives CDR1 SGHNT, CDR2 YYREEE (reference sequence). The CDR3 runs to 16 residues. V shed 4 bases, J shed 4 bases, and the junction held 6 bases outside the gene matches.

As DNA, the CDR3 is TGTGCCAGCAGTGCTCCGGGGTATGGCTACACCTTC. Translating it yields CASSAPGYGYTF. The chain uses TRBV28 and TRBJ1-2, with D hard to call. This CDR3 comprises 12 residues. The germline V gene encodes CDR1 MDHEN and CDR2 SYDVKM. V shed 5 bases and J shed 5 bases, with 9 bases lying between them.

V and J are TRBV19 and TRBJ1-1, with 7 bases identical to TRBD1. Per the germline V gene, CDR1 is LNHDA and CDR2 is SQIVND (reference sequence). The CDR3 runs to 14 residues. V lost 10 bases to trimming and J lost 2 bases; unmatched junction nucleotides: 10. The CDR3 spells CATGTARFNTEAFF. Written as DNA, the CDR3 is TGTGCCACCGGGACAGCCCGTTTTAACACTGAAGCTTTCTTT.

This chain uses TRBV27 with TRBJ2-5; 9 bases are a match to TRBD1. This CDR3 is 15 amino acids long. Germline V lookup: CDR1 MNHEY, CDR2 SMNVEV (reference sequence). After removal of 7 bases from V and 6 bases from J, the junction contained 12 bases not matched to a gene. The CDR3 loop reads CASNRMGTGIKTQYF. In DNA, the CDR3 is TGTGCCAGCAACCGAATGGGGACAGGGATAAAGACCCAGTACTTC.

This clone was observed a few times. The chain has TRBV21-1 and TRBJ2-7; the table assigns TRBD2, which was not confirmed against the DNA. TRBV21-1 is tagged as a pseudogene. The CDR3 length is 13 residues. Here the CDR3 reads CASSKGGGYEQYV. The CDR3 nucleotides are TGTGCCAGCAGCAAAGGCGGGGGCTACGAGCAGTACGTC.

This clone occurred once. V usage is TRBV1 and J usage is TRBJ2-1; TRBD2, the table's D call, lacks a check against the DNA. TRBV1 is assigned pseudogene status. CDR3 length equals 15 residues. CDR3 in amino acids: CTSSQPPGGLDEQFF. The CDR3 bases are TGCACCAGCAGCCAGCCGCCGGGGGGGCTAGATGAGCAGTTCTTC.

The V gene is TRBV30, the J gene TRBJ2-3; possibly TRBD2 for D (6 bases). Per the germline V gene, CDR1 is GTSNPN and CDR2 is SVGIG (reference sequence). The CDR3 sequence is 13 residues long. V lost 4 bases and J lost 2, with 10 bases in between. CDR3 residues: CAWTEGNTDTQYF. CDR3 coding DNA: TGTGCCTGGACGGAGGGAAACACAGATACGCAGTATTTT.

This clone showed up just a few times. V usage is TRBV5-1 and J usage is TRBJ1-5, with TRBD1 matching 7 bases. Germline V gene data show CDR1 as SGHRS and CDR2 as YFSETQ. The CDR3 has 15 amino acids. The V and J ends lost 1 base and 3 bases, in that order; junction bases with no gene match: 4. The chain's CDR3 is CASSLTGADNQPQHF. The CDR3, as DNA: TGCGCCAGCAGCTTGACAGGGGCCGACAATCAGCCCCAGCATTTT.

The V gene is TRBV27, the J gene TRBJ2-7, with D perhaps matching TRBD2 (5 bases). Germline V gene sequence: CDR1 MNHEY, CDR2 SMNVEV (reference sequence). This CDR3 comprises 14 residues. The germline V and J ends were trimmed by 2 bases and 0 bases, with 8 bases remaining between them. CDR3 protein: CASSLERSSYEQYF. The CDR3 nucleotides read TGTGCCAGCAGTTTAGAGCGGAGCTCCTACGAGCAGTACTTC.

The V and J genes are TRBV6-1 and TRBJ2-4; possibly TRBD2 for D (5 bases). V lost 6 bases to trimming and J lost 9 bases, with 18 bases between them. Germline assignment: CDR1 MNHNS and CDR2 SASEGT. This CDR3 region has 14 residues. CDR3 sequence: CASSPEAQFAIQYF. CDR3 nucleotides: TGTGCCAGCAGCCCGGAGGCTCAGTTCGCCATTCAGTACTTC.

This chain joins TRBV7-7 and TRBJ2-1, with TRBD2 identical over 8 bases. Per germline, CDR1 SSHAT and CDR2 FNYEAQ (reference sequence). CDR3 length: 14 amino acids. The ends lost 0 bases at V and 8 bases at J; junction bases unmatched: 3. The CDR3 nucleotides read TGTGCCAGCAGCTTAGCAGCGGGGGAGTATGAGCAGTTCTTC. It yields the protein CASSLAAGEYEQFF.

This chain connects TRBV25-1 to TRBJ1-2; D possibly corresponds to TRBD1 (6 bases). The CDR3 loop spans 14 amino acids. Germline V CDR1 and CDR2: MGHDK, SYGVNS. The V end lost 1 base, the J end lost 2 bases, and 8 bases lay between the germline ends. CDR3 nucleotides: TGTGCCAGCAGTGAATCGGGGGGCAACTATGGCTACACCTTC. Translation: CASSESGGNYGYTF.